Each of the 24 T cell receptor beta chains below was sequenced from the same sample in a study of liver allograft versus peripheral blood T cells. Study as a whole: What was compared were the T cell receptor repertoires in transplanted livers and those in the peripheral blood of recipients.

TCRdb itself ran the reads through MiXCR, one entry per CDR3 protein. The table records 3,000 to 4,000 distinct CDR3 sequences, around 21% of them present only once. Source of these receptors: a human patient who had a liver transplant. Some T cells may be graft donor cells.

Judged by abundance, this clonotype is medium-sized. The gene calls are TRBV20-1 and TRBJ2-1; 11 bases map to TRBD2. The V gene end was trimmed by 0 bases and the J gene end by 5 bases; junction bases not matched to a gene: 12. Germline V lookup: CDR1 DFQATT, CDR2 SNEGSKA (reference sequence). This CDR3 has 18 residues. DNA for the CDR3: TGCAGTGCTAGAGATTCTCGGCTAGCGGGAGGTTTTCACAATGAGCAGTTCTTC. Protein product: CSARDSRLAGGFHNEQFF.

This clonotype is termed medium-sized. The chain couples TRBV28 to TRBJ2-2; unclear D gene. CDR3 length: 11 amino acids. V lost 5 bases and J lost 8, with 6 bases in between. The germline V gene has CDR1 MDHEN and CDR2 SYDVKM. The CDR3 DNA follows: TGTGCCAGCAGTCTCTTGGGGGAGCTGTTTTTT. Translation: CASSLLGELFF.

The chain carries TRBV2 and TRBJ2-7; D is unresolved. The CDR3 loop spans 11 amino acids. Germline lookup yields CDR1 SNHLY and CDR2 FYNNEI. V was shortened by 3 bases and J by 5 bases, with 5 bases between the two germline ends. The CDR3 protein is CASSEAHEQYF. CDR3 in DNA: TGTGCCAGCAGTGAGGCCCACGAGCAGTACTTC.

Relative to its sample, this clonotype is medium-sized (0.01 to 0.1%). The chain recombines TRBV20-1 with TRBJ1-6; D possibly corresponds to TRBD1 (6 bases). Germline loops: CDR1 DFQATT, CDR2 SNEGSKA (reference sequence). Trimming stripped 3 bases from V and 7 bases from J, with 16 bases between. The CDR3 is made up of 15 amino acids. CDR3 in DNA: TGCAGTGCTAGCCCCCCCAGGGGAGGGAATTCACCCCTCCACTTT. The encoded protein is CSASPPRGGNSPLHF.

In its sample, this clonotype ranks as medium-sized. V gene TRBV20-1 combines with J gene TRBJ2-7; no clear D gene. In germline, CDR1 is DFQATT, CDR2 SNEGSKA (reference sequence). Trimming stripped 0 bases from V and 2 bases from J, with 14 bases between. The CDR3 totals 15 residues. Here the CDR3 reads CSARDLSAGAYEQYF. In nucleotides, the CDR3 is TGCAGTGCTAGAGATCTAAGCGCCGGTGCCTACGAGCAGTACTTC.

This clonotype rates as medium-sized. CDR3 coding DNA: TGCAGTGCTAGGGACGGGAGCTCCTACAATGAGCAGTTCTTC. Its translation is CSARDGSSYNEQFF. This sequence joins TRBV20-1 and TRBJ2-1, with D maybe TRBD2 (6 bases). With 3 bases removed from V and 0 bases from J, the gap between germline ends came to 9 bases. Germline V gene lookup returns CDR1 DFQATT and CDR2 SNEGSKA (reference sequence). The CDR3 extends over 14 amino acids.

This clonotype is classed as medium-sized. The J gene is TRBJ2-7, the V gene TRBV20-1; perhaps TRBD1 as D (5 bases). Germline CDR1 reads DFQATT; CDR2 reads SNEGSKA (reference sequence). The V and J ends lost 5 bases and 0 bases respectively, with 17 bases between them. The CDR3 runs 15 residues. This CDR3 reads CSALGSQGSSYEQYF. The CDR3, as DNA: TGCAGTGCTCTTGGGTCCCAGGGAAGCTCCTACGAGCAGTACTTC.

This clonotype was found once. The genes are TRBV10-3 and TRBJ1-5; 9 positions match TRBD1. Trimming at V came to 5 bases and at J to 5 bases, leaving 7 bases not matched to a gene. The germline gives CDR1 ENHRY, CDR2 SYGVKD. This CDR3 is 15 amino acids long. The CDR3 nucleotides read TGTGCCATCAGTTTCGGACAGGGGAGGGATCAGCCCCAGCATTTT. It encodes CAISFGQGRDQPQHF.

This chain joins TRBV7-2 and TRBJ1-1, with D uncertain. V lost 8 bases and J 3 bases, leaving 7 bases between the germline ends. CDR3 size: 11 residues. Per the germline V gene, CDR1 is SGHTA and CDR2 is FQGNSA. The CDR3 DNA reads as TGTGCCAGCGGTTTGTACACTGAAGCTTTCTTT. Its protein product is CASGLYTEAFF.

In this sample, this clonotype turned up a few times. V is TRBV5-4 and J is TRBJ2-7; a weak D match, TRBD1 (6 bases). Trimming took off 3 bases at V and 4 bases at J, with 14 bases between the two ends. The CDR3 contains 14 residues. Germline CDR1 reads SGHNT; CDR2 reads YYREEE (reference sequence). The CDR3: CASSWKTGEYEQYF. The CDR3 DNA reads TGTGCCAGCAGCTGGAAGACAGGAGAATACGAGCAGTACTTC.

As to this clonotype: This sequence may be a read error, since a much larger clone differs from it by one base. The V and J genes are TRBV5-6 and TRBJ1-2; 11 positions agree with TRBD1. Germline V CDR1 and CDR2: SGHDT, YYEEEE. CDR3 length equals 15 residues. In DNA form, the CDR3 reads TGTGTCAGCAGCTTACCGGGACAGGGGGGCTATGGCTACACCTTC. It encodes CVSSLPGQGGYGYTF.

The genes are TRBV23-1 and TRBJ1-1; TRBD1 matches 7 bases. TRBV23-1 is labeled an ORF, and its function is uncertain. This CDR3 contains 14 residues. J gave up 5 bases and V 3 bases, and 6 bases lay outside the gene matches. The CDR3 loop reads CASSHPRGGTEAFF. Here the CDR3 DNA reads TGCGCCAGCAGTCACCCCAGGGGGGGGACTGAAGCTTTCTTT.

As concerns this clonotype: With a much larger clone just one base away, this may be a read error. This chain uses TRBV20-1 with TRBJ1-2, with 10 positions matching TRBD1. V lost 2 bases, J lost 7 bases, and 4 bases stayed unmatched. The CDR3 loop spans 13 amino acids. Germline V lookup: CDR1 DFQATT, CDR2 SNEGSKA (reference sequence). The CDR3 DNA reads as TGCAGTGCTAGAATGACAGGGGGCGGTGGCTACACCTTC. It is translated as CSARMTGGGGYTF.

This clonotype showed up just a few times. The V gene is TRBV20-1, the J gene TRBJ1-2, with D hard to call. The V and J ends lost 0 bases and 4 bases respectively, with 12 bases between them. The CDR3 loop spans 14 amino acids. Germline V gene lookup returns CDR1 DFQATT and CDR2 SNEGSKA (reference sequence). This chain's CDR3 is CSARDWEDPYGYTF. As DNA, the CDR3 is TGCAGTGCTAGAGATTGGGAGGACCCCTATGGCTACACCTTC.

By share, this clonotype ranks as medium-sized. V is TRBV29-1 and J is TRBJ2-1, with 8 positions matching TRBD2. Germline loops: CDR1 SQVTM, CDR2 ANQGSEA. The CDR3 runs to 16 residues. The V and J ends lost 3 bases and 4 bases, in that order; junction bases with no gene match: 11. CDR3 loop: CSVDKRGRGSYNEQFF. The CDR3, as DNA: TGCAGCGTTGATAAGCGGGGGAGAGGTTCGTACAATGAGCAGTTCTTC.

Judged by abundance, this clonotype is medium-sized. The chain combines TRBV6-1 with TRBJ2-7; no clear D. CDR1 MNHNS and CDR2 SASEGT come from the germline V gene. This CDR3 has 15 amino acids. The V gene lost 6 bases and the J gene lost 0 bases, with 15 bases spanning the gap. The CDR3 reads CASRTNRFVSYEQYF. CDR3 nucleotide sequence: TGTGCCAGCAGGACCAACCGGTTCGTCTCCTACGAGCAGTACTTC.

The CDR3 reads CASSERPGLAGSGQFF. The CDR3 coding sequence is TGTGCCAGCAGTGAGAGACCGGGACTAGCGGGAAGTGGGCAGTTCTTC. The V gene is TRBV6-1, the J gene TRBJ2-1, with 13 bases aligning to TRBD2. This CDR3 comprises 16 residues. V lost 3 bases and J lost 12; bases outside the gene matches: 11. The germline gives CDR1 MNHNS, CDR2 SASEGT.

With regard to this clonotype: A far more abundant clone sits one base away, making this likely a read error. The V call is TRBV6-2 or TRBV6-3, the J call TRBJ1-5; tentatively, D is TRBD1 (6 bases). The CDR3 totals 14 residues. Germline V CDR1 and CDR2: MNHEY, SVGEGT. Trimming took off 4 bases at V and 4 bases at J, with 11 bases between the two ends. The chain's CDR3 is CASSWDNNNQPQHF. CDR3 sequence (DNA): TGTGCCAGCAGTTGGGACAATAATAATCAGCCCCAGCATTTT.

Relative to its sample, this clonotype is medium-sized (0.01 to 0.1%). In DNA form, the CDR3 reads TGTGCCAGCAGTGTCTCGATACTAGCGGGAGGGTACGAGCAGTACTTC. As protein: CASSVSILAGGYEQYF. J is TRBJ2-7 and V is TRBV6-1; the match to TRBD2 covers 13 bases. The CDR3 contains 16 residues. Trimming removed 4 bases from V and 4 bases from J; junction bases left unmatched: 7. CDR1 is MNHNS, CDR2 SASEGT, per germline.

By share, this clonotype counts as medium-sized. This sequence joins TRBV28 and TRBJ2-6; D unclear. The length of the CDR3 is 16 residues. The ends were cut back, 0 bases at V and 0 bases at J, with 6 bases in the middle. Germline loops: CDR1 MDHEN, CDR2 SYDVKM. CDR3 nucleotides: TGTGCCAGCAGTTTATGGGGATTCTCTGGGGCCAACGTCCTGACTTTC. Its translation is CASSLWGFSGANVLTF.

The chain uses TRBV6-6 and TRBJ1-4; no reliable D call. The V gene's germline CDR1 is MNHNY and CDR2 SVGAGI (reference sequence). Trimming took off 6 bases at V and 2 bases at J, with 1 base between the two ends. The CDR3 runs to 11 residues. CDR3 loop: CASSTNEKLFF. DNA for the CDR3: TGTGCCAGCAGCACTAATGAAAAACTGTTTTTT.

This clonotype is large within its sample. CDR3 bases: TGTGCCAGCAGTACGACCGCGACCTCTGGAAACACCATATATTTT. It is translated as CASSTTATSGNTIYF. V is TRBV6-6 and J is TRBJ1-3; D is ambiguous. CDR3 length: 15 residues. Germline V CDR1 and CDR2: MNHNY, SVGAGI (reference sequence). V lost 5 bases, J lost 0 bases, and 11 bases lay in between.

The chain joins TRBV18 to TRBJ2-1; tentative D call: TRBD1 (6 bases). The germline V gene has CDR1 KGHSH and CDR2 LQKENI. The CDR3 length is 13 residues. The V and J ends lost 2 bases and 9 bases respectively, with 11 bases between them. CDR3 loop: CASSPGDIPEQFF. CDR3 DNA: TGTGCCAGCTCACCAGGGGACATCCCTGAGCAGTTCTTC.

By proportion, this clonotype is medium-sized. J is TRBJ1-2 and V is TRBV6-1; 9 nucleotides line up with TRBD1. V shed 3 bases and J 5 bases; nucleotides not matched to a gene: 4. The germline CDR1 and CDR2 sequences are MNHNS and SASEGT. The CDR3 runs to 14 residues. The CDR3: CASSEGTGSYGYTF. The CDR3 DNA reads TGTGCCAGCAGTGAGGGGACAGGGTCGTATGGCTACACCTTC.